This entry lists 23 T cell receptor beta chains sequenced from one sample in a study of response to subunit inactivated influenza vaccine. A single record per CDR3 protein comes from TCRdb applying MiXCR to the RT-PCR reads. The table has 450,000 to 600,000 distinct CDR3 sequences, more than 15% seen once; the top ten hold roughly 3%. Material: CD4+ T cells sorted from PBMCs, obtained around 25 months after vaccination. Receptors originate from a man between 50 and 69 years old who received an inactivated influenza vaccine.

This clonotype was counted many times. J is TRBJ2-1 and V is TRBV10-1, with TRBD1 identical over 10 bases. CDR3 length equals 15 residues. From germline, CDR1 is WNHNN and CDR2 SYGVQD (reference sequence). J gave up 4 bases and V 6 bases, and 6 bases lay outside the gene matches. CDR3 DNA sequence: TGCGCCAGCAGCGAGGGACAGGGGTTATACAATGAGCAGTTCTTC. It translates to CASSEGQGLYNEQFF.

In its sample, this clonotype was seen many times. The V call is TRBV2, the J call TRBJ2-1, with unresolved D. The CDR3 has 16 residues. Germline CDR1 is SNHLY and CDR2 is FYNNEI. The V gene lost 5 bases and the J gene lost 0 bases, with 14 bases spanning the gap. CDR3: CASSQVWLSSYNEQFF. The CDR3 bases are TGTGCCAGCAGTCAGGTCTGGTTGAGCTCCTACAATGAGCAGTTCTTC.

This clonotype turned up a few times. The rearrangement links TRBV5-1 to TRBJ1-1, with 7 bases aligning to TRBD1. The CDR3 runs to 14 residues. V gave up 6 bases and J gave up 1 base; unmatched junction bases: 6. Germline CDR1 is SGHRS and CDR2 is YFSETQ. CDR3 residues: CASNGRTGNTEAFF. CDR3 in DNA: TGCGCCAGCAATGGCAGGACAGGGAACACTGAAGCTTTCTTT.

The sample holds one count of this clonotype. The chain links TRBV4-1 to TRBJ2-7; TRBD2 might be the D (6 bases). CDR1 and CDR2 from the germline V gene are MGHRA and YSYEKL. The CDR3 runs to 15 residues. The V end was cut by 1 base, the J end by 3 bases, with 13 bases between. CDR3 protein: CASSQAGGSRYEQYF. DNA for the CDR3: TGCGCCAGCAGCCAAGCTGGGGGGAGTCGCTACGAGCAGTACTTC.

CDR3: CASSLRWGETQYF. As DNA, the CDR3 is TGTGCCAGCAGCTTACGCTGGGGGGAGACCCAGTACTTC. The V call is TRBV11-3, the J call TRBJ2-5; the D call may be TRBD1 or TRBD2 (5 bases each). The CDR3 is made up of 13 amino acids. Germline assignment: CDR1 SGHNT and CDR2 YENEEA. V gave up 2 bases and J gave up 5 bases, with 9 bases separating them.

This clonotype was detected a few times. The V gene is TRBV5-1, the J gene TRBJ2-1; the match to TRBD2 covers 8 bases. The germline CDR1 and CDR2 sequences are SGHRS and YFSETQ. The CDR3 length is 15 residues. Unmatched junction bases numbered 8, after V lost 0 bases and J lost 9 bases. CDR3 amino acids: CASSLGSVSGVEQFF. The CDR3 coding sequence is TGCGCCAGCAGCTTGGGGTCCGTTAGCGGGGTTGAGCAGTTCTTC.

This clonotype occurred a few times. V is TRBV19 and J is TRBJ2-2; D is unresolved. The germline V and J ends were trimmed by 4 bases and 7 bases, with 19 bases remaining between them. CDR1 LNHDA and CDR2 SQIVND come from the germline V gene (reference sequence). There are 16 residues in the CDR3. The CDR3: CASSTSYTRLGGELFF. CDR3 sequence (DNA): TGTGCCAGTAGTACCAGTTATACGCGATTAGGCGGGGAGCTGTTTTTT.

The V and J genes are TRBV20-1 and TRBJ2-1, with TRBD2 matching over 9 bases. The ends lost 6 bases at V and 3 bases at J; junction bases unmatched: 9. Germline CDR1 reads DFQATT; CDR2 reads SNEGSKA (reference sequence). The CDR3 runs 15 residues. The CDR3 here is CSADSGRIFYNEQFF. DNA of the CDR3: TGCAGTGCAGATAGCGGGAGAATCTTCTACAATGAGCAGTTCTTC.

A few counts support this clonotype. The V call is TRBV27, the J call TRBJ2-3; the match to TRBD2 covers 9 bases. Germline CDR1 is MNHEY and CDR2 is SMNVEV (reference sequence). The V and J ends lost 4 bases and 4 bases, in that order; junction bases with no gene match: 12. The CDR3 is made up of 17 amino acids. CDR3 sequence reads: CASSYGSGGVMADTQYF. The CDR3 DNA follows: TGTGCCAGCAGTTATGGTAGCGGGGGTGTCATGGCAGATACGCAGTATTTT.

A few counts support this clonotype. The chain couples TRBV12-3 or TRBV12-4 to TRBJ2-7; perhaps TRBD1 as D (7 bases). The CDR3 has 13 amino acids. The V and J ends lost 2 bases and 7 bases respectively, with 12 bases between them. The CDR3 coding sequence is TGTGCCAGCAGTTTAAAGGGGGCGGGGGAGCAGTACTTC. Encoded protein: CASSLKGAGEQYF.

This clonotype was found many times. The chain is built from TRBV5-5 and TRBJ2-1; 11 positions match TRBD2. Looked up from germline, CDR1 is SGHKS and CDR2 is YYEKEE (reference sequence). Trimming removed 0 bases from V and 7 bases from J; junction bases left unmatched: 3. There are 15 residues in the CDR3. CDR3 amino acids: CASSLGLAGKNEQFF. In nucleotides, the CDR3 is TGTGCCAGCAGCTTGGGACTAGCGGGGAAGAATGAGCAGTTCTTC.

The rearrangement uses TRBV5-1 and TRBJ2-1; D gene unclear. With 1 base removed from V and 2 bases from J, the gap between germline ends came to 10 bases. The germline gives CDR1 SGHRS, CDR2 YFSETQ. The CDR3 consists of 15 residues. Here the CDR3 DNA reads TGCGCCAGCAGCTTGCTCGCCTTGGCCTACAATGAGCAGTTCTTC. Amino acids: CASSLLALAYNEQFF.

This clonotype has at least ten counts. The chain couples TRBV5-1 to TRBJ2-1; D is possibly TRBD1 or TRBD2 (5 bases each). V was shortened by 1 base and J by 4 bases, with 9 bases between the two germline ends. CDR1 SGHRS and CDR2 YFSETQ come from the germline V gene. This CDR3 region has 14 residues. CDR3 nucleotide sequence: TGCGCCAGCAGCTTGTGGGACCCTTACAATGAGCAGTTCTTC. Its translation: CASSLWDPYNEQFF.

The CDR3 protein is CASSSEGVDGYTF. The CDR3 DNA reads as TGCGCCAGCAGCTCTGAGGGCGTGGATGGCTACACCTTC. The V gene is TRBV5-1, the J gene TRBJ1-2; D unclear. The germline gives CDR1 SGHRS, CDR2 YFSETQ. V lost 3 bases, J lost 6 bases, and 12 bases lay in between. This CDR3 is 13 amino acids long.

The rearrangement uses TRBV4-2 and TRBJ2-7; TRBD2 might be the D (6 bases). The CDR3 has 15 amino acids. Trimming removed 0 bases at V and 3 bases at J, with 12 bases between. CDR1 and CDR2 from the germline V gene are LGHNA and YNFKEQ. The CDR3 DNA follows: TGTGCCAGCAGCCAAGATCACGGGAGAAGCTACGAGCAGTACTTC. Translation gives CASSQDHGRSYEQYF.

This clonotype showed up just a few times. The chain joins TRBV20-1 to TRBJ2-2, with 8 positions matching TRBD1. Germline lookup yields CDR1 DFQATT and CDR2 SNEGSKA (reference sequence). CDR3 length equals 14 residues. J was trimmed by 2 bases and V by 6 bases; bases with no gene match: 5. The CDR3 loop reads CSAGQGANTGELFF. CDR3 DNA: TGCAGTGCCGGACAGGGCGCTAACACCGGGGAGCTGTTTTTT.

The chain couples TRBV2 to TRBJ2-3; no clear D. V lost 3 bases and J 9 bases, leaving 13 bases between the germline ends. The germline V gene encodes CDR1 SNHLY and CDR2 FYNNEI. The CDR3 sequence is 13 residues long. CDR3 residues: CASSEETVNTQYF. The CDR3, as DNA: TGTGCCAGCAGTGAGGAGACCGTCAACACGCAGTATTTT. Based on the CDR3 plus reference TRBV2 and TRBJ2-3, the full variable domain is EPEVTQTPSHQVTQMGQEVILRCVPISNHLYFYWYRQILGQKVEFLVSFYNNEISEKSEIFDDQFSVERPDGSNFTLKIRSTKLEDSAMYFCASSEETVNTQYFGPGTRLTVL.

The sample holds many counts of this clonotype. V usage is TRBV4-3 and J usage is TRBJ2-2; D is perhaps TRBD2 (6 bases). CDR3 size: 18 residues. V was pared by 0 bases and J by 3 bases, with 17 bases between. From germline, CDR1 is LGHNA and CDR2 YSLEER. This CDR3 is CASSQEPGTRLYTGELFF. The CDR3 DNA is TGCGCCAGCAGCCAAGAACCGGGGACTCGTCTTTACACCGGGGAGCTGTTTTTT.

This chain joins TRBV24-1 and TRBJ2-7; TRBD2 agrees at 11 bases. Germline CDR1 and CDR2: KGHDR and SFDVKD. This CDR3 region has 17 residues. J lost 5 bases, V lost 0 bases, and 8 bases had no gene match. The CDR3 coding sequence is TGTGCCACCAGTGATTTGCAGTTAGCGGGGGGGCCGCACGAGCAGTACTTC. This encodes CATSDLQLAGGPHEQYF.

The V and J genes are TRBV12-3 or TRBV12-4 and TRBJ1-5; a possible D gene is TRBD1 (5 bases). The CDR3 length is 12 residues. The V end was cut by 6 bases, the J end by 11 bases, with 14 bases between. The CDR3 region has the DNA TGTGCCAGCAGCAACGGGGCGGGGACCCAGCATTTT. Amino acids: CASSNGAGTQHF.

This sequence joins TRBV10-2 and TRBJ1-1, with D uncertain. The CDR3 sequence is 12 residues long. Trimming removed 8 bases at V and 1 base at J, with 8 bases between. In germline, CDR1 is WSHSY, CDR2 SAAADI. CDR3 sequence: CASGERNTEAFF. CDR3 DNA sequence: TGCGCCAGCGGAGAAAGGAACACTGAAGCTTTCTTT.

J is TRBJ2-1 and V is TRBV20-1; D not certain. This CDR3 is built from 16 residues. Trimming took 4 bases from V and 9 from J, leaving 25 bases between them. Per the germline V gene, CDR1 is DFQATT and CDR2 is SNEGSKA (reference sequence). DNA for the CDR3: TGCAGTGCTACCCCCGTGGCAGCCGCAGCGCGTGGTGAGCAGTTCTTC. Its protein is CSATPVAAAARGEQFF.

The rearrangement uses TRBV5-6 and TRBJ2-1, with 10 bases that match TRBD2. The CDR3 sequence is 15 residues long. The germline V gene has CDR1 SGHDT and CDR2 YYEEEE. J was trimmed by 8 bases and V by 3 bases; bases with no gene match: 8. CDR3 region: CASSSSGSDWYEQFF. DNA for the CDR3: TGTGCCAGCAGCTCTAGCGGGAGCGATTGGTATGAGCAGTTCTTC.